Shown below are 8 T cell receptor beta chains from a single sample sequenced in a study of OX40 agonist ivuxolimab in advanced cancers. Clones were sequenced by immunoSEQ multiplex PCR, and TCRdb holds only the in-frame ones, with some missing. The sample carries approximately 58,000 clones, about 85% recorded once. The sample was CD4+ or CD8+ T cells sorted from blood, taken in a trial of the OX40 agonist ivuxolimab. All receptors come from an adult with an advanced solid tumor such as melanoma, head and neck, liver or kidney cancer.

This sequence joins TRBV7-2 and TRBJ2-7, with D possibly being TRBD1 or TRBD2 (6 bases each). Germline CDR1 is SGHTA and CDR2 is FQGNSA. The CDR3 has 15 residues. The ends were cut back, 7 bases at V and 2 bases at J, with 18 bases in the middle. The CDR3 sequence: CASTILGGGTYEQYF. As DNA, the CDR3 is TGTGCCAGCACAATCCTTGGAGGGGGGACCTACGAGCAGTACTTC.

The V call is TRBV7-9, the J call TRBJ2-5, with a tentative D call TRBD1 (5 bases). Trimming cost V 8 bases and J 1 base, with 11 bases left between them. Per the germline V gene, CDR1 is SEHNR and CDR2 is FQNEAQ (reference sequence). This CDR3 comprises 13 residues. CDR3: CASGLRGQETQYF. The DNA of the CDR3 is TGTGCCAGCGGGCTAAGGGGCCAAGAGACCCAGTACTTC.

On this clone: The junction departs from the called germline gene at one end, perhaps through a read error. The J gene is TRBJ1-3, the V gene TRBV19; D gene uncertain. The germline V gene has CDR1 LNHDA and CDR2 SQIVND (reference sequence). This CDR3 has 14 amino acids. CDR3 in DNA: TGTGCCAGTAGAATTTTCGAGTATGGAGACACCATATATTTT. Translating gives CASRIFEYGDTIYF.

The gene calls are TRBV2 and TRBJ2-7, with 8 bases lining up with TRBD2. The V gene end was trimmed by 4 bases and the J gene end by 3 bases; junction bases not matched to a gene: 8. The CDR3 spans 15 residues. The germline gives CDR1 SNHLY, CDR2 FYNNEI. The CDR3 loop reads CASSVGIAGIYEQYF. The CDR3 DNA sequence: TGTGCCAGCAGTGTCGGGATAGCGGGGATCTACGAGCAGTACTTC.

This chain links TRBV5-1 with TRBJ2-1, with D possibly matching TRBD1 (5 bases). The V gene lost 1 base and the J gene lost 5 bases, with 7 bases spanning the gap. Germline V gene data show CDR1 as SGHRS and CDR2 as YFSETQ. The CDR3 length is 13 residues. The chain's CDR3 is CASSLLGDNEQFF. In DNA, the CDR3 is TGCGCCAGCAGCTTGTTAGGGGACAATGAGCAGTTCTTC.

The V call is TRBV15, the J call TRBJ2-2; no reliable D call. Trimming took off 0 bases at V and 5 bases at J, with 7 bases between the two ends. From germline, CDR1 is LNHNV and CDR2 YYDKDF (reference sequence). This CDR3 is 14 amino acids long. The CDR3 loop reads CATSRDQATGELFF. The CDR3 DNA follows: TGTGCCACCAGCAGAGATCAGGCAACCGGGGAGCTGTTTTTT.

The CDR3 DNA reads as TGTGCCAGCAGCTTGTATCGCGGAGCGGAGAACACCGGGGAGCTGTTTTTT. Residues: CASSLYRGAENTGELFF. The rearrangement joins TRBV5-4 to TRBJ2-2; tentatively, D is TRBD2 (5 bases). Germline-derived CDR1 and CDR2 are SGHNT and YYREEE (reference sequence). The CDR3 consists of 17 residues. Trimming left V 1 base short and J 1 base short, with 14 bases between.

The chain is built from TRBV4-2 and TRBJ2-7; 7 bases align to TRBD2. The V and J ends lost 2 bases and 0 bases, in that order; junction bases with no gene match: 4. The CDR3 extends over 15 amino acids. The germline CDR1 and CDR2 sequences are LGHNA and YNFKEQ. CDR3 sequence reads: CASSQQWDYSYEQYF. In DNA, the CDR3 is TGTGCCAGCAGCCAACAATGGGACTACTCCTACGAGCAGTACTTC.